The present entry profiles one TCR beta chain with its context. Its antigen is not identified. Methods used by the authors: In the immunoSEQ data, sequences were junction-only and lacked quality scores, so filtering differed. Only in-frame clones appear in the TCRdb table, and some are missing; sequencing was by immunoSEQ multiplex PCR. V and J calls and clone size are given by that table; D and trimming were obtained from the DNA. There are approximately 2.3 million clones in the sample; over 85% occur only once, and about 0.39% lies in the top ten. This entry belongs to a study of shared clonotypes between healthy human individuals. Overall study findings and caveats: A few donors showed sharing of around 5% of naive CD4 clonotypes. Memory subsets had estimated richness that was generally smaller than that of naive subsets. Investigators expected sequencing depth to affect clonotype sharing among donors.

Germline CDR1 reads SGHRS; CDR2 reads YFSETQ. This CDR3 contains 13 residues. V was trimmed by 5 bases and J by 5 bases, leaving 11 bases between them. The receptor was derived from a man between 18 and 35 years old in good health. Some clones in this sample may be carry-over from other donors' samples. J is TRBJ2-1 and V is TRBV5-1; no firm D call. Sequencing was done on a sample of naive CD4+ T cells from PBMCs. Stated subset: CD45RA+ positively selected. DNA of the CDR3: TGCGCCAGCAGTGTGACTCCCAACAATGAGCAGTTCTTC. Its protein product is CASSVTPNNEQFF.